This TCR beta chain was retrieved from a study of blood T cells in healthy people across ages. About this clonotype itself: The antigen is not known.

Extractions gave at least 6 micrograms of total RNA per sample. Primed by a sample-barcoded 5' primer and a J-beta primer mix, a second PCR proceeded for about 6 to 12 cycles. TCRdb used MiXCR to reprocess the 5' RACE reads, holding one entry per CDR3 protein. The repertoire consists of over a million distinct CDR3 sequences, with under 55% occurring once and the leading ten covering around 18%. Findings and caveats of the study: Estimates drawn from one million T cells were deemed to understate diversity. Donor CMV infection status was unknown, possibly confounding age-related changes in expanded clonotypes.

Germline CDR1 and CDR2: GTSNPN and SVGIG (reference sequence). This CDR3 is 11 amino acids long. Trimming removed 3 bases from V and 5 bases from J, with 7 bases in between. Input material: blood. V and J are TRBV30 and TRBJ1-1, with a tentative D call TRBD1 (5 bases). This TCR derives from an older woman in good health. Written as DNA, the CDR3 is TGTGCCTGGAGGCAGGGAACTGAAGCTTTCTTT. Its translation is CAWRQGTEAFF.